This T cell receptor beta chain is from a study of cytomegalovirus exposure and HLA in healthy donors. Notes on the study in general: Later findings reportedly placed an Asian-associated ancestry cluster below the approximately 670-donor mean for N-insertions.

This clone was detected once. Antigen specificity is unknown. PCR employed 60 Vbeta and 13 Jbeta primers. Clones were read by immunoSEQ multiplex PCR, and TCRdb kept only the in-frame ones, dropping some. The table records around 210,000 clones, approximately 81% of them present only once. Sequencing was carried out using PBMCs. The TCR originated in a girl aged 2 to 10 in good health and CMV-seronegative.

The CDR3 here is CAWSKTGLQPQHF. The CDR3 DNA is TGTGCCTGGAGCAAGACAGGGCTTCAGCCCCAGCATTTT. The chain recombines TRBV30 with TRBJ1-5; TRBD1 aligns across 7 bases. Trimming took 3 bases from V and 6 from J; bases not matched to a gene: 5. CDR3 size: 13 residues. CDR1 is GTSNPN, CDR2 SVGIG, per germline (reference sequence). The full variable domain, rest sourced from reference TRBV30 and TRBJ1-5, is SQTIHQWPATLVQPVGSPLSLECTVEGTSNPNLYWYRQAAGRGLQLLFYSVGIGQISSEVPQNLSASRPQDRQFILSSKKLLLSDSGFYLCAWSKTGLQPQHFGDGTRLSIL.